This T cell receptor beta chain was retrieved from a study of cytomegalovirus exposure and HLA in healthy donors. Whole-study findings and limits: Cytomegalovirus association was assigned to some 160 TCR beta chains.

With 60 Vbeta and 13 Jbeta primers, the PCR was carried out. Assay: immunoSEQ multiplex PCR; the TCRdb copy retains only in-frame clones and omits some. The repertoire has 150,000 to 200,000 clones, less than 85% of them found once; the top ten carry 1.5%. The CDR3 covers 14 residues. V lost 2 bases and J lost 0, with 5 bases in between. Germline CDR1 and CDR2: SGHRS and YFSETQ. About this clone: Its antigen is unidentified.

This TCR came from a male donor in good health and CMV-seronegative. What was sequenced was PBMCs. This rearrangement joins TRBV5-1 to TRBJ2-2; D gene uncertain. Written as DNA, the CDR3 is TGCGCCAGCAGCTTACTTCCGAACACCGGGGAGCTGTTTTTT. As protein: CASSLLPNTGELFF.